This TCR beta chain was recorded in a study of cytomegalovirus exposure and HLA in healthy donors. V was cut by 6 bases and J by 4 bases, with 9 bases left in between. Germline-derived CDR1 and CDR2 are MDHEN and SYDVKM. The CDR3 totals 12 residues. PCR amplification relied on 60 Vbeta primers (plus 13 Jbeta primers). Only in-frame clones appear in the TCRdb table, and some are missing; sequencing was by immunoSEQ multiplex PCR. The table shows 170,000 or so clones, with about 82% occurring only once. The J gene is TRBJ1-2, the V gene TRBV28; D ambiguous. The specimen was PBMCs. The sequence was obtained from a woman in her fifties or sixties in good health and CMV-seropositive. CDR3: CASRVESYGYTF. For the CDR3, the DNA is TGTGCCAGCAGAGTTGAGTCCTATGGCTACACCTTC.